This T cell receptor beta chain derives from a study of T cells and Merkel cell carcinoma outcomes. To note about this clone: Its cognate antigen is unknown.

Assay used: immunoSEQ multiplex PCR; TCRdb lists only in-frame clones, some missing. The profile covers around 2,100 clones, with roughly 90% appearing a single time and roughly 2% taken by the ten largest. The length of the CDR3 is 14 residues. V lost 2 bases to trimming and J lost 2 bases, with 9 bases between them. Germline CDR1 reads SGHVS; CDR2 reads FQNEAQ. Overall study findings and caveats: Repertoire plus T-cell density reportedly predicted Merkel cell carcinoma outcomes.

The rearrangement uses TRBV7-8 and TRBJ1-1; D remains unclear. The material sequenced was tumor tissue from Merkel cell carcinoma. The TCR was taken from a human donor with Merkel cell carcinoma. The CDR3 DNA follows: TGTGCCAGCAGCTTAATGGGTTTCAACACTGAAGCTTTCTTT. Translated: CASSLMGFNTEAFF.